A single sample is the source of the 15 T cell receptor beta chains below, sequenced in a study of tumor and adjacent non-tumor tissue in lung cancer. No cell sorting was done before RNA was extracted from the tissue. TCRbeta libraries were built with three rounds of nested PCR, modified from ARM-PCR. TCRdb processed the multiplex PCR reads anew with MiXCR; each CDR3 protein has one entry. The data contain fewer than 100,000 distinct CDR3 sequences, approximately 72% of them singletons. Sequencing was done on a sample of lung tumor tissue. These receptors originate from a woman aged 40-49 years with non-small cell lung cancer.

As regards this clonotype: The junction differs from germline at one of its ends, possibly a read error. The rearrangement links TRBV5-1 to TRBJ2-2; TRBD1 aligns across 8 bases. The CDR3 runs to 16 residues. Germline-derived CDR1 and CDR2 are SGHRS and YFSETQ. The CDR3 is CASSLRTGQGTGDLFF. Written as DNA, the CDR3 is TGCGCCAGCAGCCTCCGGACAGGGCAGGGGACCGGGGACCTGTTTTTT.

A remark on this clonotype: Sequence at one end of the junction differs from germline and may be a read error. CDR3 loop: CASSEQETRGDRQYF. The CDR3 DNA is TGTGCCAGCAGCGAACAGGAAACGAGAGGAGATAGGCAGTATTTT. V gene TRBV28 combines with J gene TRBJ2-3; a weak D match, TRBD1 (5 bases). From germline, CDR1 is MDHEN and CDR2 SYDVKM. This CDR3 is 15 amino acids long.

Concerning this clonotype itself: One base away lies a much larger clone, so this may be a sequencing read error. The V and J genes are TRBV30 and TRBJ2-3; D possibly uses TRBD1 or TRBD2 (6 bases each). The CDR3 has 15 amino acids. With 0 bases removed from V and 5 bases from J, the gap between germline ends came to 15 bases. The germline V gene encodes CDR1 GTSNPN and CDR2 SVGIG (reference sequence). In DNA form, the CDR3 reads TGTGCCTGGAGTGTCTGGGGGGCGCAAGGAGATACGCAGTATTTT. Translated: CAWSVWGAQGDTQYF.

With regard to this clonotype: An end of the junction does not agree with germline; a read error may underlie this. This sequence joins TRBV4-1 and TRBJ1-4, with TRBD1 matching 8 bases. Germline CDR1 and CDR2: MGHRA and YSYEKL. The CDR3 spans 16 residues. The CDR3 sequence: CVSSQDLARGLGRLFF. The CDR3 DNA reads TGCGTCAGCAGCCAAGATCTTGCCAGGGGGCTTGGAAGACTGTTTTTT.

The chain is built from TRBV29-1 and TRBJ1-1; D unresolved. The CDR3 runs 15 residues. The germline CDR1 and CDR2 sequences are SQVTM and ANQGSEA. Trimming stripped 6 bases from V and 2 bases from J, with 19 bases between. CDR3 DNA sequence: TGCAGCGTCAGAGCAAGGGAGGCCGGAAACACTGAAGCTTTCTTT. Translation gives CSVRAREAGNTEAFF.

In its sample, this clonotype was seen a few times. The chain recombines TRBV30 with TRBJ1-1; 8 bases agree with TRBD1. Germline trimming cut 7 bases from V and 3 bases from J; bases unmatched to any gene: 7. The CDR3 runs to 13 residues. Germline V gene data show CDR1 as GTSNPN and CDR2 as SVGIG (reference sequence). In DNA, the CDR3 is TGTGCCTCGACCAGGGGGCAGGACACTGAAGCTTTCTTT. Translated, it gives CASTRGQDTEAFF.

About this clonotype: As the CDR3 is not closed by the conserved phenylalanine or tryptophan, this likely results from a read error. The V call is TRBV11-2, the J call TRBJ2-5, with TRBD2 identical over 10 bases. This CDR3 spans 16 amino acids. Unmatched junction bases numbered 16, after V lost 10 bases and J lost 5 bases. Per the germline V gene, CDR1 is SGHAT and CDR2 is FQNNGV. CDR3: CATNGLAEGGRETQYL. CDR3 sequence (DNA): TGTGCCACTAACGGACTAGCGGAGGGGGGGCGGGAGACCCAGTACTTA.

The genes are TRBV6-5 and TRBJ2-2, with unresolved D. The CDR3 loop spans 14 amino acids. CDR1 is MNHEY and CDR2 is SVGAGI in the germline V gene. CDR3 residues: CVNSRDGAIGELFF. The CDR3 DNA follows: TGTGTCAACAGCCGTGACGGCGCCATCGGGGAGCTGTTTTTT.

As for this clonotype: One end of the junction does not line up with germline, which may come from a read error. The chain recombines TRBV6-6 with TRBJ1-1; D unclear. CDR3 length: 18 amino acids. Germline V gene lookup returns CDR1 MNHNY and CDR2 SVGAGI (reference sequence). The CDR3 coding sequence is TGTACCAGCAGACTTTCAGTCGGAAAAGTTACTAGGAACACTGAAGCCTTCTTT. This encodes CTSRLSVGKVTRNTEAFF.

Concerning this clonotype itself: Just one base apart from a much larger clone, this may be a read error. The V gene is TRBV11-3, the J gene TRBJ2-5; possible D gene TRBD2, 6 bases. Trimming left V 4 bases short and J 2 bases short, with 14 bases between. Germline lookup yields CDR1 SGHNT and CDR2 YENEEA. This CDR3 has 15 amino acids. CDR3 in amino acids: CASSYGGRRQETQYF. The CDR3 DNA is TGTGCCAGCAGCTATGGGGGGAGACGGCAAGAGACCCAGTACTTC.

Turning to this clonotype: The junction departs from the called germline gene at one end, perhaps through a read error. The CDR3: CASSQVGPSCNEQFF. As DNA, the CDR3 is TGCGCCAGCAGTCAAGTGGGTCCCTCCTGCAATGAGCAGTTCTTC. The rearrangement joins TRBV4-1 to TRBJ2-1; D unclear. Germline V CDR1 and CDR2: MGHRA, YSYEKL. This CDR3 is 15 amino acids long.

This clonotype was seen a few times. V gene TRBV19 combines with J gene TRBJ2-1; D remains unclear. This CDR3 has 12 residues. V was shortened by 1 base and J by 6 bases, with 4 bases between the two germline ends. The germline V gene has CDR1 LNHDA and CDR2 SQIVND (reference sequence). CDR3 coding DNA: TGTGCCAGTAGTATAGCGTCCAATGAGCAGTTCTTC. This translates into CASSIASNEQFF.

The rearrangement links TRBV12-3 or TRBV12-4 to TRBJ1-2, with D unclear. The CDR3 consists of 15 residues. V was clipped by 6 bases and J by 6 bases, with 20 bases between them. The CDR3 bases are TGTGCCAGCAGACCCGGGTCAGGATTTGGGAATGGCTACACCTTC. This codes for CASRPGSGFGNGYTF.

This clonotype has a handful of counts. The chain couples TRBV28 to TRBJ2-7; D possibly corresponds to TRBD1 (6 bases). V was trimmed by 8 bases and J by 7 bases, leaving 21 bases between them. This CDR3 is 14 amino acids long. The germline V gene has CDR1 MDHEN and CDR2 SYDVKM. This CDR3 is CASHLTGLRLEQYF. CDR3 DNA: TGTGCCAGCCACCTGACAGGTCTTCGGTTAGAGCAGTACTTC.

This clonotype was seen many times. V is TRBV4-1 and J is TRBJ1-2; 8 bases line up with TRBD1. The germline CDR1 and CDR2 sequences are MGHRA and YSYEKL. V shed 1 base and J 4 bases; nucleotides not matched to a gene: 17. CDR3 size: 19 residues. CDR3 sequence: CASSQGGRIGPGGVYGYTF. In DNA form, the CDR3 reads TGCGCCAGCAGCCAAGGGGGAAGAATAGGCCCAGGGGGCGTCTATGGCTACACCTTC.